A selection of T cell receptor beta chains follows, all from one sample in a study of T cell responses to AZD1222 COVID-19 vaccine. Generated by immunoSEQ multiplex PCR, the TCRdb table keeps only in-frame clones and is missing some. The table lists roughly 200,000 clones, approximately 93% of them singletons. Sample: peripheral blood, taken 28 days after the second AZD1222 dose. These receptor sequences come from an adult who received the AZD1222 COVID-19 vaccine. Both conserved end residues are part of each CDR3. D genes are given only for firm matches. Not all rows give a size; the values are once, few, many and, for expanded clones, a class.

CDR3aa: CASTPPGDRAYEQYF; CDR3nt: TGTGCCAGCACCCCCCCCGGGGACAGGGCCTACGAGCAGTACTTC; j_gene: TRBJ2-7; abundance: -; v_gene: TRBV6-2/TRBV6-3; d_gene: TRBD1
CDR3aa: CASSFRPGRAGQETQYF; CDR3nt: TGCGCCAGCAGCTTCAGACCCGGTCGAGCTGGACAAGAGACCCAGTACTTC; j_gene: TRBJ2-5; abundance: -; v_gene: TRBV5-1; d_gene: -
CDR3aa: CASSGQGYGYTF; CDR3nt: TGTGCCAGCAGTGGACAGGGCTATGGCTACACCTTC; j_gene: TRBJ1-2; abundance: -; v_gene: TRBV2; d_gene: TRBD1
CDR3aa: CASSSQENQPQHF; CDR3nt: TGTGCCAGCTCATCACAGGAGAATCAGCCCCAGCATTTT; j_gene: TRBJ1-5; abundance: -; v_gene: TRBV18; d_gene: -
CDR3aa: CASSPSPGLAYGYTF; CDR3nt: TGTGCCAGCAGCCCGTCCCCAGGCCTCGCCTATGGCTACACCTTC; j_gene: TRBJ1-2; abundance: -; v_gene: TRBV7-2; d_gene: -
CDR3aa: CASSLQGQGGSPLHF; CDR3nt: TGTGCCAGCAGTCTGCAGGGACAGGGAGGTTCACCCCTCCACTTT; j_gene: TRBJ1-6; abundance: -; v_gene: TRBV27; d_gene: TRBD1
CDR3aa: CASSESGTSRAYEQYF; CDR3nt: TGCGCCAGCAGTGAGTCAGGGACTAGCCGCGCCTACGAGCAGTACTTC; j_gene: TRBJ2-7; abundance: few; v_gene: TRBV10-1; d_gene: TRBD2
CDR3aa: CASSLGAGSEQYF; CDR3nt: TGTGCCAGCAGCTTAGGGGCAGGGAGCGAGCAGTACTTC; j_gene: TRBJ2-7; abundance: -; v_gene: TRBV7-8; d_gene: -
CDR3aa: CASSYGINTEAFF; CDR3nt: TGTGCCAGCAGTTACGGTATTAACACTGAAGCTTTCTTT; j_gene: TRBJ1-1; abundance: -; v_gene: TRBV6-5; d_gene: -
CDR3aa: CASSIDRATDTQYF; CDR3nt: TGTGCCAGTAGTATAGATAGAGCCACAGATACGCAGTATTTT; j_gene: TRBJ2-3; abundance: -; v_gene: TRBV19; d_gene: -
CDR3aa: CASSLQGSGNTIYF; CDR3nt: TGTGCCAGCAGCTTACAGGGTTCTGGAAACACCATATATTTT; j_gene: TRBJ1-3; abundance: -; v_gene: TRBV7-2; d_gene: -
CDR3aa: CASSLVLAGVEQYF; CDR3nt: TGTGCCAGCAGCTTAGTGCTAGCGGGAGTCGAGCAGTACTTC; j_gene: TRBJ2-7; abundance: few; v_gene: TRBV7-2; d_gene: TRBD2
CDR3aa: CASSTLVEDTQYF; CDR3nt: TGCGCCAGCAGCACATTAGTAGAAGATACGCAGTATTTT; j_gene: TRBJ2-3; abundance: -; v_gene: TRBV5-1; d_gene: -
CDR3aa: CASSGGNEQFF; CDR3nt: TGTGCCAGCAGCGGCGGGAATGAGCAGTTCTTC; j_gene: TRBJ2-1; abundance: -; v_gene: TRBV4-2; d_gene: -
CDR3aa: CATSRGGRGAFYEQYF; CDR3nt: TGTGCCACCAGCAGAGGTGGTCGTGGCGCATTTTACGAGCAGTACTTC; j_gene: TRBJ2-7; abundance: -; v_gene: TRBV15; d_gene: -
CDR3aa: CARGRTDTQYF; CDR3nt: TGTGCTAGGGGGCGCACAGATACGCAGTATTTT; j_gene: TRBJ2-3; abundance: -; v_gene: TRBV12-5; d_gene: -
CDR3aa: CASSNPGGKFYTGELFF; CDR3nt: TGTGCCAGCAGCAACCCCGGCGGAAAATTTTACACCGGGGAGCTGTTTTTT; j_gene: TRBJ2-2; abundance: -; v_gene: TRBV21-1; d_gene: -
CDR3aa: CSVEWGTHEQFF; CDR3nt: TGCAGCGTTGAATGGGGGACGCATGAGCAGTTCTTC; j_gene: TRBJ2-1; abundance: -; v_gene: TRBV29-1; d_gene: -
CDR3aa: CASSGRGVAGEKLFF; CDR3nt: TGTGCCAGCAGCGGGCGTGGGGTAGCTGGTGAAAAACTGTTTTTT; j_gene: TRBJ1-4; abundance: -; v_gene: TRBV9; d_gene: -
CDR3aa: CASSPRSSPYNEQFF; CDR3nt: TGTGCCAGCTCACCACGGTCCTCCCCCTACAATGAGCAGTTCTTC; j_gene: TRBJ2-1; abundance: -; v_gene: TRBV18; d_gene: -
CDR3aa: CATSVKIGGTNTGELFF; CDR3nt: TGTGCCACCAGTGTAAAGATTGGAGGAACGAACACCGGGGAGCTGTTTTTT; j_gene: TRBJ2-2; abundance: -; v_gene: TRBV24-1; d_gene: -
CDR3aa: CASRTNTEAFF; CDR3nt: TGTGCCAGCAGAACGAACACTGAAGCTTTCTTT; j_gene: TRBJ1-1; abundance: -; v_gene: TRBV6-6; d_gene: -
CDR3aa: CASHSGLSPNYGYTF; CDR3nt: TGTGCCAGCCACAGTGGACTATCCCCTAACTATGGCTACACCTTC; j_gene: TRBJ1-2; abundance: -; v_gene: TRBV2; d_gene: -
CDR3aa: CASWAGVRARAYEQYF; CDR3nt: TGTGCCAGTTGGGCAGGGGTAAGGGCCAGGGCCTACGAGCAGTACTTC; j_gene: TRBJ2-7; abundance: -; v_gene: TRBV10-3; d_gene: -
CDR3aa: CSAPNSPF; CDR3nt: TGCAGTGCTCCCAACTCACCCTTC; j_gene: TRBJ1-2; abundance: few; v_gene: TRBV20-1; d_gene: -
CDR3aa: CASSPPAGGLRETQYF; CDR3nt: TGTGCCAGCTCACCACCGGCAGGGGGCCTTAGGGAGACCCAGTACTTC; j_gene: TRBJ2-5; abundance: -; v_gene: TRBV18; d_gene: TRBD1
CDR3aa: CASRGQGVVTGELFF; CDR3nt: TGTGCCAGCAGGGGACAGGGAGTAGTCACCGGGGAGCTGTTTTTT; j_gene: TRBJ2-2; abundance: -; v_gene: TRBV6-5; d_gene: TRBD1
CDR3aa: CASSPTKRLAGGGKDNEQFF; CDR3nt: TGTGCCAGCAGCCCAACTAAGAGACTAGCGGGAGGAGGGAAAGACAATGAGCAGTTCTTC; j_gene: TRBJ2-1; abundance: -; v_gene: TRBV7-3; d_gene: TRBD2
CDR3aa: CASSPPGVPYEQYF; CDR3nt: TGTGCCAGCTCACCACCCGGGGTCCCCTACGAGCAGTACTTC; j_gene: TRBJ2-7; abundance: -; v_gene: TRBV18; d_gene: -
CDR3aa: CASSSRGAPSYEQYF; CDR3nt: TGCGCCAGCAGCTCGCGGGGGGCTCCCTCCTACGAGCAGTACTTC; j_gene: TRBJ2-7; abundance: -; v_gene: TRBV5-1; d_gene: TRBD2
CDR3aa: CASGLSAGRNQETQYF; CDR3nt: TGTGCTAGTGGTTTGTCAGCGGGAAGAAACCAAGAGACCCAGTACTTC; j_gene: TRBJ2-5; abundance: -; v_gene: TRBV12-5; d_gene: TRBD2
CDR3aa: CASSPQGKRTQYF; CDR3nt: TGTGCCAGCTCACCACAGGGGAAGAGAACCCAGTACTTC; j_gene: TRBJ2-5; abundance: -; v_gene: TRBV18; d_gene: -
CDR3aa: CASSLTGGTEAFF; CDR3nt: TGTGCCAGCAGTTTAACGGGAGGCACTGAAGCTTTCTTT; j_gene: TRBJ1-1; abundance: -; v_gene: TRBV28; d_gene: -
CDR3aa: CASSFSGRDQETQYF; CDR3nt: TGTGCCAGCAGCTTTAGCGGGAGGGACCAAGAGACCCAGTACTTC; j_gene: TRBJ2-5; abundance: -; v_gene: TRBV7-3; d_gene: TRBD2
CDR3aa: CASSDLEGAGSHEQYF; CDR3nt: TGTGCCAGCAGCGACTTGGAAGGGGCGGGGAGCCACGAGCAGTACTTC; j_gene: TRBJ2-7; abundance: -; v_gene: TRBV11-3; d_gene: -
CDR3aa: CASSIYGWEGSSNQPQHF; CDR3nt: TGTGCCAGTAGTATTTACGGGTGGGAGGGCAGTAGCAATCAGCCCCAGCATTTT; j_gene: TRBJ1-5; abundance: -; v_gene: TRBV19; d_gene: -
CDR3aa: CASSWGQATNTGELFF; CDR3nt: TGTGCCAGCAGCTGGGGACAGGCAACGAACACCGGGGAGCTGTTTTTT; j_gene: TRBJ2-2; abundance: -; v_gene: TRBV7-3; d_gene: TRBD1
CDR3aa: CAWVGELNTEAFF; CDR3nt: TGTGCCTGGGTGGGGGAGCTCAACACTGAAGCTTTCTTT; j_gene: TRBJ1-1; abundance: -; v_gene: TRBV30; d_gene: -
CDR3aa: CASSYSRTLNEQFF; CDR3nt: TGTGCCAGCAGTTACTCGAGGACACTCAATGAGCAGTTCTTC; j_gene: TRBJ2-1; abundance: -; v_gene: TRBV6-2/TRBV6-3; d_gene: -
CDR3aa: CASSLTGGTGEKLFF; CDR3nt: TGTGCCAGCAGCTTAACGGGAGGGACCGGTGAAAAACTGTTTTTT; j_gene: TRBJ1-4; abundance: -; v_gene: TRBV13; d_gene: -
CDR3aa: CASSSIPGQTFYEQYF; CDR3nt: TGTGCCAGCAGTTCCATCCCGGGACAGACCTTCTACGAGCAGTACTTC; j_gene: TRBJ2-7; abundance: medium-sized; v_gene: TRBV6-2/TRBV6-3; d_gene: TRBD1
CDR3aa: CASSIKGTAVFSF; CDR3nt: TGTGCCAGTAGTATAAAGGGGACGGCAGTTTTCTCCTTC; j_gene: TRBJ1-2; abundance: -; v_gene: TRBV19; d_gene: -
CDR3aa: CASSSTGTGTMLGYTF; CDR3nt: TGTGCCAGCAGTTCGACCGGGACAGGGACGATGTTAGGCTACACCTTC; j_gene: TRBJ1-2; abundance: -; v_gene: TRBV27; d_gene: TRBD1
CDR3aa: CASRTSGQPKGTQYF; CDR3nt: TGTGCCAGCAGAACTAGCGGGCAACCGAAGGGGACCCAGTACTTC; j_gene: TRBJ2-5; abundance: -; v_gene: TRBV7-2; d_gene: TRBD2
CDR3aa: CASSDGYSGMYNEQFF; CDR3nt: TGCGCCAGCAGTGACGGATATAGCGGGATGTACAATGAGCAGTTCTTC; j_gene: TRBJ2-1; abundance: -; v_gene: TRBV10-2; d_gene: TRBD2
CDR3aa: CAWSSGGIQYF; CDR3nt: TGTGCCTGGAGCTCCGGGGGCATTCAGTACTTC; j_gene: TRBJ2-4; abundance: -; v_gene: TRBV30; d_gene: -
CDR3aa: CASSQGAVPGHPWQYF; CDR3nt: TGTGCCAGCAGCCAAGGGGCGGTCCCGGGACACCCTTGGCAGTACTTC; j_gene: TRBJ2-7; abundance: -; v_gene: TRBV3-1/TRBV3-2; d_gene: -
CDR3aa: CASSQQGEKLFF; CDR3nt: TGTGCCAGCTCACAACAGGGCGAAAAACTGTTTTTT; j_gene: TRBJ1-4; abundance: -; v_gene: TRBV18; d_gene: -
CDR3aa: CASSRGGDTEAFF; CDR3nt: TGTGCCAGCAGCAGGGGAGGGGACACTGAAGCTTTCTTT; j_gene: TRBJ1-1; abundance: -; v_gene: TRBV6-5; d_gene: -
CDR3aa: CASSRGTGLHYGYTF; CDR3nt: TGCGCCAGCAGCCGGGGGACAGGGCTACACTATGGCTACACCTTC; j_gene: TRBJ1-2; abundance: -; v_gene: TRBV4-3; d_gene: TRBD1
CDR3aa: CASSLVQGLGNQPQHF; CDR3nt: TGTGCCAGTAGCCTCGTACAGGGGTTGGGGAATCAGCCCCAGCATTTT; j_gene: TRBJ1-5; abundance: -; v_gene: TRBV19; d_gene: TRBD1
CDR3aa: CASSSTDYGYTF; CDR3nt: TGTGCCAGCAGTTCAACGGATTATGGCTACACCTTC; j_gene: TRBJ1-2; abundance: -; v_gene: TRBV6-5; d_gene: -
CDR3aa: CASSTQKRGSTDTQYF; CDR3nt: TGTGCCAGCAGTACACAAAAGCGGGGGAGCACAGATACGCAGTATTTT; j_gene: TRBJ2-3; abundance: -; v_gene: TRBV27; d_gene: TRBD2
CDR3aa: CASSLMTGLSYEQYF; CDR3nt: TGCGCCAGCAGCTTGATGACAGGACTTTCCTACGAGCAGTACTTC; j_gene: TRBJ2-7; abundance: -; v_gene: TRBV5-1; d_gene: -
CDR3aa: CASSVLPGLLPGELFF; CDR3nt: TGTGCCAGCAGCGTGCTCCCGGGACTATTACCCGGGGAGCTGTTTTTT; j_gene: TRBJ2-2; abundance: -; v_gene: TRBV11-2; d_gene: TRBD2
CDR3aa: CASSDPGLYGYTF; CDR3nt: TGTGCCAGCAGTGACCCAGGGTTGTATGGCTACACCTTC; j_gene: TRBJ1-2; abundance: -; v_gene: TRBV6-4; d_gene: -
CDR3aa: CASSQTRQEFSYEQYF; CDR3nt: TGCGCCAGCAGCCAAACGAGACAGGAATTCTCCTACGAGCAGTACTTC; j_gene: TRBJ2-7; abundance: -; v_gene: TRBV4-1; d_gene: -
CDR3aa: CASSEPTGGGLETQYF; CDR3nt: TGTGCCAGCAGTGAACCGACAGGTGGGGGATTAGAGACCCAGTACTTC; j_gene: TRBJ2-5; abundance: once; v_gene: TRBV2; d_gene: -
CDR3aa: CASSIDYRGNTEAFF; CDR3nt: TGTGCCAGTAGTATAGACTACAGGGGGAACACTGAAGCTTTCTTT; j_gene: TRBJ1-1; abundance: once; v_gene: TRBV19; d_gene: TRBD1